This entry is about one TCR beta chain. No antigen is known for it. At one of its ends the junction is not consistent with the germline gene, which may arise from a read error. The data were obtained in a study of tumor and adjacent non-tumor tissue in lung cancer. Background on the study: Histology: 12 adenocarcinoma, a couple of squamous cell carcinoma, 1 small cell lung cancer. The patients, 10 or so men and about five women, were roughly 30 to 85 with stage I to III disease.

No cell sorting was done before RNA was extracted from the tissue. A modified ARM-PCR protocol with three rounds of nested PCR amplified TCRbeta. MiXCR, run by TCRdb on the multiplex PCR reads, gives a single entry per CDR3 protein. The sample contains approximately 120,000 distinct CDR3 sequences, roughly 80% of which appear only once. Regarding the study as a whole: Tumor repertoires had a smaller top 100 clone share than normal lung. Tumor tissue had significantly higher TCR diversity than normal lung.

The sample consisted of lung tumor tissue. This clonotype was sampled from a woman aged 55-69 years with non-small cell lung cancer.

CDR3 sequence: CASLKESQYF. The CDR3 DNA sequence: TGCGCCAGCCTTAAAGAGAGCCAGTACTTC. The J gene is TRBJ2-5, the V gene TRBV5-1, with D uncertain. In germline, CDR1 is SGHRS, CDR2 YFSETQ. This CDR3 has 10 amino acids. The full variable domain, completed using reference TRBV5-1 and TRBJ2-5, is KAGVTQTPRYLIKTRGQQVTLSCSPISGHRSVSWYQQTPGQGLQFLFEYFSETQRNKGNFPGRFSGRQFSNSRSEMNVSTLELGDSALYLCASLKESQYFGPGTRLLVL.